This entry concerns a single TCR beta chain. Profiling relied on immunoSEQ multiplex PCR, and the TCRdb table lists in-frame clones only, not all of them. In the table there are around 120,000 clones, approximately 82% of which are singletons. This sample stems from a study of blood T cell repertoires in COVID-19. The V end was cut by 2 bases, the J end by 7 bases, with 11 bases between. The CDR3 runs 13 residues. Germline assignment: CDR1 SGHTA and CDR2 FQGNSA. Sequencing input: peripheral blood. This rearrangement joins TRBV7-2 to TRBJ2-5; TRBD2 might be the D (5 bases). This clonotype was sampled from a man older than 75 with active or convalescent COVID-19. DNA for the CDR3: TGTGCCAGCAGCTTATCTGGTGAGGGGACCCAGTACTTC. Translating gives CASSLSGEGTQYF.